The 24 T cell receptor beta chains below were found in one sample sequenced in a study of PD-1 blockade in classical Hodgkin lymphoma. Regarding time point: cycle 4 day 1 (C4D1), after more than 5 weeks of nivolumab. Following autologous stem cell transplantation, relapse occurred in every patient, and exposure to brentuximab vedotin varied. Produced via immunoSEQ multiplex PCR; TCRdb's table is partial and in-frame only. The sample comprises 80,000 to 95,000 clones, 83% of which are singletons, and approximately 17% rests with the top ten. Sample: peripheral blood mononuclear cells (PBMCs), taken before the fourth cycle of nivolumab. These receptors came from a human donor with classical Hodgkin lymphoma.

In this sample, this clone turned up once. Other nucleotide sequences in the sample specify the same CDR3. The CDR3 region has the DNA TGTGCCAGCAGCTTGGGTCAGGACACCGGGGAGCTGTTTTTT. This translates into CASSLGQDTGELFF. The rearrangement joins TRBV5-4 to TRBJ2-2; D gene ambiguous. The germline CDR1 and CDR2 sequences are SGHNT and YYREEE (reference sequence). The V end was cut by 0 bases, the J end by 3 bases, with 6 bases between. The CDR3 loop spans 14 amino acids.

The chain couples TRBV7-2 to TRBJ2-7; TRBD2 agrees at 8 bases. V trimming: 1 base; J trimming: 5 bases; junction bases outside the gene matches: 7. Germline V gene sequence: CDR1 SGHTA, CDR2 FQGNSA. The CDR3 length is 15 residues. CDR3 DNA sequence: TGTGCCAGCAGCTTAGGGGTTAGCGGGATAGACGAGCAGTACTTC. It translates to CASSLGVSGIDEQYF.

The sample holds a few counts of this clone. The J gene is TRBJ1-1, the V gene TRBV5-1; unclear D gene. The germline V gene has CDR1 SGHRS and CDR2 YFSETQ. This CDR3 is built from 13 residues. The V and J ends lost 1 base and 5 bases respectively, with 9 bases between them. The CDR3 loop is CASSLRPPTEAFF. The CDR3 region has the DNA TGCGCCAGCAGCTTGCGTCCCCCAACTGAAGCTTTCTTT.

The V gene is TRBV28, the J gene TRBJ2-4; 7 nucleotides match TRBD2. The germline gives CDR1 MDHEN, CDR2 SYDVKM. The CDR3 contains 16 residues. Trimming removed 7 bases from V and 2 bases from J; junction bases left unmatched: 11. The CDR3 sequence is CASIGTGGRSKNIQYF. The DNA for the CDR3 is TGTGCCAGCATTGGAACTGGCGGGAGATCCAAAAACATTCAGTACTTC.

J is TRBJ1-4 and V is TRBV7-8, with D perhaps TRBD1 (6 bases). The V gene's germline CDR1 is SGHVS and CDR2 FQNEAQ. V lost 5 bases, J lost 3 bases, and 13 bases lay in between. CDR3 length: 15 residues. Written as DNA, the CDR3 is TGTGCCAGCAGCCCCTACAGGGATCCTAATGAAAAACTGTTTTTT. The encoded protein is CASSPYRDPNEKLFF.

The genes are TRBV6-6 and TRBJ2-3; D might be TRBD2 (6 bases). CDR3 length: 16 residues. CDR1 and CDR2 (germline): MNHNY, SVGAGI (reference sequence). V dropped 0 bases and J dropped 2 bases, with 12 bases sitting between them. This chain's CDR3 is CASSYSRRDHTDTQYF. The CDR3 DNA is TGTGCCAGCAGTTACTCGCGGCGGGATCACACAGATACGCAGTATTTT.

This chain joins TRBV5-1 and TRBJ2-7, with a possible D match to TRBD1 (5 bases). V gave up 4 bases and J gave up 2 bases, with 13 bases separating them. CDR3 length: 14 amino acids. CDR1 SGHRS and CDR2 YFSETQ come from the germline V gene. For the CDR3, the DNA is TGCGCCAGCAGCCCAGGGTCTCAGGCCTACGAGCAGTACTTC. Translating gives CASSPGSQAYEQYF.

The sample holds a few counts of this clone. This chain joins TRBV9 and TRBJ2-1; 12 bases are shared with TRBD2. V shed 4 bases and J 4 bases; nucleotides not matched to a gene: 3. Germline CDR1 SGDLS, CDR2 YYNGEE. The CDR3 runs to 15 residues. For the CDR3, the DNA is TGTGCCAGCAGCCCTACTAGCGGGAGGTACAATGAGCAGTTCTTC. This sequence encodes CASSPTSGRYNEQFF.

This chain connects TRBV2 to TRBJ2-3, with D hard to call. This CDR3 is 15 amino acids long. V was clipped by 4 bases and J by 0 bases, with 11 bases between them. The germline CDR1 and CDR2 sequences are SNHLY and FYNNEI. CDR3: CASSVEQTSTDTQYF. The CDR3 nucleotides are TGTGCCAGCAGTGTCGAGCAGACTAGCACAGATACGCAGTATTTT.

The sample holds one count of this clone. This chain joins TRBV5-4 and TRBJ1-2, with D possibly being TRBD1 (6 bases). The CDR3 has 14 amino acids. The V gene lost 4 bases and the J gene lost 8 bases, with 18 bases spanning the gap. Germline CDR1 and CDR2: SGHNT and YYREEE (reference sequence). CDR3 DNA sequence: TGTGCCAGCAGCGAAACCAGGGGCACAGGGGGCTACACCTTC. Residues: CASSETRGTGGYTF.

The CDR3 DNA is TGTGCCAGCAGTTTGCCGCGACAGGGCTCCGGGGAGCTGTTTTTT. As protein: CASSLPRQGSGELFF. The chain joins TRBV28 to TRBJ2-2; 7 bases align to TRBD1. Germline CDR1 and CDR2: MDHEN and SYDVKM. The V gene end was trimmed by 3 bases and the J gene end by 6 bases; junction bases not matched to a gene: 7. The CDR3 loop spans 15 amino acids.

The V call is TRBV29-1, the J call TRBJ2-1; 8 positions agree with TRBD2. Germline-derived CDR1 and CDR2 are SQVTM and ANQGSEA. V lost 2 bases to trimming and J lost 4 bases; unmatched junction nucleotides: 10. This CDR3 is 16 amino acids long. CDR3 sequence: CSVEYGGAGAYNEQFF. In DNA, the CDR3 is TGCAGCGTTGAATATGGGGGAGCGGGAGCGTACAATGAGCAGTTCTTC.

The chain is built from TRBV29-1 and TRBJ1-1; TRBD1 is a possible D gene (6 bases). Germline CDR1 SQVTM, CDR2 ANQGSEA. The CDR3 consists of 14 residues. The germline V and J ends were trimmed by 3 bases and 5 bases, with 16 bases remaining between them. The CDR3 bases are TGCAGCGTTGACAGCAAAGGGGGGCGAACTGAAGCTTTCTTT. Translation: CSVDSKGGRTEAFF. The variable domain in full, with the rest retrieved from reference TRBV29-1 and TRBJ1-1, is SAVISQKPSRDICQRGTSLTIQCQVDSQVTMMFWYRQQPGQSLTLIATANQGSEATYESGFVIDKFPISRPNLTFSTLTVSNMSPEDSSIYLCSVDSKGGRTEAFFGQGTRLTVV.

The V and J genes are TRBV7-8 and TRBJ2-3; D is unclear. Trimming pared 5 bases from V and 2 bases from J, leaving 8 bases between. The germline V gene has CDR1 SGHVS and CDR2 FQNEAQ. The CDR3 runs to 13 residues. The CDR3: CASSPQPTDTQYF. CDR3 coding DNA: TGTGCCAGCAGCCCCCAACCCACAGATACGCAGTATTTT.

The CDR3 bases are TGTGCCAGCAGCTTGAGGGGTGAGGCTGGTCAGCCCCAGCATTTT. This sequence encodes CASSLRGEAGQPQHF. The V gene is TRBV5-8, the J gene TRBJ1-5; D perhaps matches TRBD1 (5 bases). The CDR3 runs 15 residues. CDR1 SGHTS and CDR2 YDEGEE come from the germline V gene. Between the trimmed V and J ends, which lost 1 base and 6 bases, there was a span of 14 bases.

This clone was detected a few times. The genes are TRBV7-2 and TRBJ1-2, with 11 positions matching TRBD1. J gave up 3 bases and V 2 bases, and 2 bases lay outside the gene matches. The CDR3 runs 15 residues. Per germline, CDR1 SGHTA and CDR2 FQGNSA. The CDR3 bases are TGTGCCAGCAGCTTATGGACAGGGGGCGACTATGGCTACACCTTC. Residues: CASSLWTGGDYGYTF.

The chain uses TRBV6-6 and TRBJ2-7, with D maybe TRBD1 (6 bases). Germline V gene sequence: CDR1 MNHNY, CDR2 SVGAGI (reference sequence). CDR3 length: 13 amino acids. V was clipped by 6 bases and J by 7 bases, with 16 bases between them. CDR3 sequence: CASRRDTVWEQYF. The CDR3, as DNA: TGTGCCAGCAGACGGGACACCGTATGGGAGCAGTACTTC.

A few counts support this clone. The gene calls are TRBV2 and TRBJ1-5; D not certain. V dropped 7 bases and J dropped 1 base, with 5 bases sitting between them. The CDR3 runs to 12 residues. Germline values: CDR1 SNHLY, CDR2 FYNNEI. The DNA of the CDR3 is TGTGCCAGCAAAGACAGCAATCAGCCCCAGCATTTT. Its protein product is CASKDSNQPQHF.

V is TRBV19 and J is TRBJ1-1; 11 bases are shared with TRBD1. CDR1 is LNHDA, CDR2 SQIVND, per germline (reference sequence). The V gene end was trimmed by 10 bases and the J gene end by 0 bases; junction bases not matched to a gene: 10. The CDR3 spans 16 residues. For the CDR3, the DNA is TGTGCCACCCGGACAGGGGGCAACAGTTTGAACACTGAAGCTTTCTTT. This codes for CATRTGGNSLNTEAFF.

This clone was detected many times. J is TRBJ1-1 and V is TRBV6-6, with D unresolved. The CDR3 contains 16 residues. CDR1 MNHNY and CDR2 SVGAGI come from the germline V gene (reference sequence). V was shortened by 0 bases and J by 4 bases, with 15 bases between the two germline ends. For the CDR3, the DNA is TGTGCCAGCAGTTACTCAGTACCGGGTCCGGGCACTGAAGCTTTCTTT. Translated: CASSYSVPGPGTEAFF.

The chain employs TRBV2 and TRBJ2-1, with D uncertain. The germline CDR1 and CDR2 sequences are SNHLY and FYNNEI. V shed 5 bases and J shed 0 bases, with 11 bases lying between them. The CDR3 contains 15 residues. Here the CDR3 reads CASSPQFSSYNEQFF. The DNA for the CDR3 is TGTGCCAGCAGTCCACAGTTTAGCTCCTACAATGAGCAGTTCTTC.

The chain has TRBV29-1 and TRBJ2-1; TRBD1 matches 10 bases. This CDR3 spans 14 amino acids. Per the germline V gene, CDR1 is SQVTM and CDR2 is ANQGSEA. Trimming at V came to 6 bases and at J to 3 bases, leaving 5 bases not matched to a gene. CDR3 sequence: CSVFRDRGYNEQFF. The CDR3 coding sequence is TGCAGCGTATTTAGGGACAGGGGCTACAATGAGCAGTTCTTC.

The chain has TRBV11-1 and TRBJ1-1, with 7 nucleotides matching TRBD1. After removal of 2 bases from V and 4 bases from J, the junction contained 7 bases not matched to a gene. The CDR3 runs 15 residues. Per the germline V gene, CDR1 is SGHAT and CDR2 is FQDESV (reference sequence). The CDR3 sequence is CASSLHRSGGTEAFF. The CDR3 DNA sequence: TGTGCCAGCAGCTTACATAGATCAGGGGGCACTGAAGCTTTCTTT.

This rearrangement joins TRBV4-2 to TRBJ2-4; 8 positions match TRBD2. The CDR3 covers 16 residues. The V gene's germline CDR1 is LGHNA and CDR2 YNFKEQ. Trimming took 4 bases from V and 1 from J; bases not matched to a gene: 6. CDR3 in DNA: TGTGCCAGCAGCCCCGGGAGGGAGGGGGCCAAAAACATTCAGTACTTC. This codes for CASSPGREGAKNIQYF.